This record concerns one T cell receptor beta chain sequence. Its target is unknown. V was clipped by 2 bases and J by 4 bases, with 8 bases between them. The CDR3 consists of 13 residues. The V gene's germline CDR1 is SGHVS and CDR2 FQNEAQ. This sample is part of a study of cytomegalovirus exposure and HLA in healthy donors. Study context: One earlier analysis, a look at roughly 170 million T cells, found fewer than 140 million unique TCR beta sequences. The Caucasian-associated ancestry cluster held 80% to 90% of under 450 genotyped donors.

The PCR ran on 60 Vbeta and 13 Jbeta primers. Produced via immunoSEQ multiplex PCR; TCRdb's table is partial and in-frame only. The table lists 150,000 to 200,000 clones, over 70% of them singletons. Study observations and caveats: Immune exposure information available was restricted to CMV serostatus. In a later analysis, across HLA loci, associated TCR counts were highest for DRB1, lowest for HLA-C.

The chain is built from TRBV7-8 and TRBJ1-2; tentatively, D is TRBD1 (6 bases). The sequenced material came from PBMCs. The source is a male donor in good health and CMV-seronegative. The CDR3 DNA reads TGTGCCAGCAGCTTACCGGACAGCTATGGCTACACCTTC. It yields the protein CASSLPDSYGYTF.